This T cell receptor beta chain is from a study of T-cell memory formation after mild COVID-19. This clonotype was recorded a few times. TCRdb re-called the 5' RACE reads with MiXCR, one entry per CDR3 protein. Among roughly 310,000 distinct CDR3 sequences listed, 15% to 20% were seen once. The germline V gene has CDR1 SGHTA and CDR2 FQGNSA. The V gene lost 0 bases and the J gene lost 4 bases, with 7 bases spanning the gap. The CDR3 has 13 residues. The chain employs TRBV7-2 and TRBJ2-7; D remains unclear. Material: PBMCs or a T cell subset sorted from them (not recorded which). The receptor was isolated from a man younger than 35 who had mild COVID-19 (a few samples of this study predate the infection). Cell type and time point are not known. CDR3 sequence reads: CASSLAFGYEQYF. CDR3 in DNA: TGTGCCAGCAGCTTAGCGTTCGGGTACGAGCAGTACTTC.